This TCR beta chain was identified during a study of T cells in Graves' hyperthyroidism and ophthalmopathy. In this sample, this clonotype turned up a few times. The V end was cut by 3 bases, the J end by 6 bases, with 12 bases between. CDR3 size: 15 residues. Germline CDR1 KGHSH, CDR2 LQKENI. Participants, patients aged 18 to 65, had newly diagnosed hyperthyroidism with a duration under 2 months. In making diagnoses, clinical symptoms, serum thyroxine and TRAb, thyroid ultrasound and orbital computed tomography were all used. This sample holds PBMCs from approximately 9 ml fresh peripheral blood. From RNA transcripts, TCR beta CDR3 regions were amplified. A first-round RT-PCR of the TCR CDR3 used the HTBI primer set. TCRdb reprocessed the multiplex PCR reads with MiXCR, giving one entry per CDR3 protein. The sample carries some 690,000 distinct CDR3 sequences, roughly 17% recorded once.

Input material: blood. The sequence derives from a man aged 45-65 years with Graves' hyperthyroidism. V gene TRBV18 combines with J gene TRBJ1-6, with D perhaps TRBD1 (5 bases). The CDR3 protein is CASSPVTGGNSPLHF. The CDR3 coding sequence is TGTGCCAGCTCACCGGTCACGGGGGGTAATTCACCCCTCCACTTT.